These 12 T cell receptor beta chains originate from one sample sequenced in a study of blood T cell repertoires in COVID-19. Profiling relied on immunoSEQ multiplex PCR, and the TCRdb table lists in-frame clones only, not all of them. The repertoire consists of roughly 45,000 clones, with around 85% occurring once and the leading ten covering about 4.2%. The sample taken for sequencing was peripheral blood. The receptors originated from a middle-aged man with active COVID-19.

The rearrangement uses TRBV5-6 and TRBJ2-2; D perhaps matches TRBD2 (5 bases). The CDR3 sequence is 16 residues long. CDR1 is SGHDT, CDR2 YYEEEE, per germline. Trimming left V 5 bases short and J 4 bases short, with 18 bases between. The CDR3 bases are TGTGCCAGCAGGACGAAACCCCAGAGGGTCACCGGGGAGCTGTTTTTT. It specifies CASRTKPQRVTGELFF.

The chain combines TRBV7-6 with TRBJ2-3; 10 bases agree with TRBD2. The CDR3 covers 19 residues. Germline V gene lookup returns CDR1 SGHVS and CDR2 FNYEAQ. V shed 4 bases and J 0 bases; nucleotides not matched to a gene: 13. The CDR3, as DNA: TGTGCCAGCAGCTCTCCCCGGGCTAGCGGGGGCCTCAGCACAGATACGCAGTATTTT. Translated, it gives CASSSPRASGGLSTDTQYF.

This chain links TRBV27 with TRBJ2-3; D is uncertain. Looked up from germline, CDR1 is MNHEY and CDR2 is SMNVEV (reference sequence). Between the trimmed V and J ends, which lost 3 bases and 5 bases, there was a span of 21 bases. This CDR3 spans 17 amino acids. Written as DNA, the CDR3 is TGTGCCAGCAGTTTGGGCAGAAACCTGCCGTTTGGAGATACGCAGTATTTT. Translation gives CASSLGRNLPFGDTQYF.

The sample holds a few counts of this clone. The chain has TRBV29-1 and TRBJ2-3, with D uncertain. Per germline, CDR1 SQVTM and CDR2 ANQGSEA. The CDR3 is 11 residues long. The ends were cut back, 5 bases at V and 4 bases at J, with 7 bases in the middle. The CDR3 nucleotides read TGCAGCGTTTTCCAGGCAGATACGCAGTATTTT. Its protein is CSVFQADTQYF.

V is TRBV3-1 (or the pseudogene TRBV3-2) and J is TRBJ2-2; TRBD1 agrees at 10 bases. This CDR3 spans 16 amino acids. In germline, CDR1 is LGHDT, CDR2 YNNKEL (reference sequence). Unmatched junction bases numbered 4, after V lost 0 bases and J lost 6 bases. The CDR3 bases are TGTGCCAGCAGCCAAGAGGCGGGACAGGGGTCCGGGGAGCTGTTTTTT. Translation gives CASSQEAGQGSGELFF.

This chain connects TRBV3-1 (or the pseudogene TRBV3-2) to TRBJ2-2; the match to TRBD1 covers 9 bases. J lost 3 bases, V lost 6 bases, and 2 bases had no gene match. The germline CDR1 and CDR2 sequences are LGHDT and YNNKEL (reference sequence). CDR3 length equals 14 residues. The CDR3 loop reads CASRQGADTGELFF. The CDR3 coding sequence is TGTGCCAGCAGACAGGGGGCCGACACCGGGGAGCTGTTTTTT.

The gene calls are TRBV11-2 and TRBJ2-1; D possibly corresponds to TRBD2 (5 bases). Trimming pared 5 bases from V and 5 bases from J, leaving 13 bases between. CDR3 length equals 14 residues. Germline V gives CDR1 SGHAT, CDR2 FQNNGV. CDR3 sequence: CASSPRTGNNEQFF. CDR3 DNA: TGTGCCAGCAGCCCCCGGACGGGAAACAATGAGCAGTTCTTC. Based on the CDR3 plus reference TRBV11-2 and TRBJ2-1, the full variable domain is EAGVAQSPRYKIIEKRQSVAFWCNPISGHATLYWYQQILGQGPKLLIQFQNNGVVDDSQLPKDRFSAERLKGVDSTLKIQPAKLEDSAVYLCASSPRTGNNEQFFGPGTRLTVL.

V gene TRBV5-1 combines with J gene TRBJ2-3; D ambiguous. The CDR3 runs 13 residues. V was pared by 6 bases and J by 0 bases, with 8 bases between. Per germline, CDR1 SGHRS and CDR2 YFSETQ. The CDR3 loop is CASNTISTDTQYF. CDR3 coding DNA: TGCGCCAGCAACACGATTAGCACAGATACGCAGTATTTT.

The chain uses TRBV28 and TRBJ1-1, with D perhaps matching TRBD1 (5 bases). The CDR3 has 12 amino acids. Trimming stripped 8 bases from V and 5 bases from J, with 12 bases between. From germline, CDR1 is MDHEN and CDR2 SYDVKM. Written as DNA, the CDR3 is TGTGCCAGCGGGTTGGAGGGGACTGAAGCTTTCTTT. This encodes CASGLEGTEAFF.

The rearrangement links TRBV27 to TRBJ1-6; D is unclear. V was pared by 2 bases and J by 0 bases, with 20 bases between. Germline CDR1 and CDR2: MNHEY and SMNVEV (reference sequence). The CDR3 spans 20 residues. The CDR3 protein is CASSLEGPLDSSSYNSPLHF. Written as DNA, the CDR3 is TGTGCCAGCAGTTTAGAGGGCCCCCTGGACTCAAGCTCCTATAATTCACCCCTCCACTTT.

V usage is TRBV4-3 and J usage is TRBJ1-6, with 8 bases fitting TRBD1. J was trimmed by 8 bases and V by 0 bases; bases with no gene match: 3. Germline CDR1 is LGHNA and CDR2 is YSLEER. This CDR3 spans 15 amino acids. The CDR3 DNA follows: TGCGCCAGCAGCCAAGAGAGGGACAGGCATTCACCCCTCCACTTT. Encoded protein: CASSQERDRHSPLHF.

CDR3 in amino acids: CASSVGLGQGGSYEQYF. The CDR3 coding sequence is TGTGCCAGCAGCGTCGGCCTAGGACAGGGTGGATCCTACGAGCAGTACTTC. This chain links TRBV9 with TRBJ2-7; 8 bases agree with TRBD1. Germline V gives CDR1 SGDLS, CDR2 YYNGEE. V trimming: 2 bases; J trimming: 1 base; junction bases outside the gene matches: 11. The CDR3 spans 17 residues.